This record covers a single T cell receptor (beta chain). A multiplex PCR was run with 60 Vbeta primers and 13 Jbeta primers. The table came from immunoSEQ multiplex PCR; TCRdb's copy has only in-frame clones and leaves some out. Here the sample spans 150,000 to 200,000 clones, 65% to 70% being singletons. CDR1 is MNHEY, CDR2 SMNVEV, per germline (reference sequence). V was clipped by 6 bases and J by 3 bases; unmatched bases: 6. The CDR3 has 15 amino acids. The sample is drawn from a study of cytomegalovirus exposure and HLA in healthy donors. The chain has TRBV27 and TRBJ2-1; TRBD1 agrees at 9 bases. The sequenced sample consisted of PBMCs. This receptor was obtained from a woman aged 18-29 years in good health and CMV-seropositive. The CDR3, as DNA: TGTGCCAGCAGCGGGACAGGGCTATTCTACAATGAGCAGTTCTTC. As protein: CASSGTGLFYNEQFF.